This T cell receptor (beta chain) was captured by sequencing in a study of Ad26.COV2.S vaccination and SARS-CoV-2 variants. Described treatment: around 19 received Ad26.COV2.S at low or high dose, single or two shots; roughly 5 received placebo; per-sample allocation not given. Day 63 following the first vaccine or placebo injection was when the samples were taken. Only in-frame clones appear in the TCRdb table, and some are missing; sequencing was by immunoSEQ multiplex PCR. Counted here are 440,000 or so clones, about 88% occurring once; the ten biggest clones make up more than 1.5%. The material sequenced was peripheral blood, taken in a trial of Ad26.COV2.S vaccine versus placebo. This sequence originates from a person between 18 and 65 years old who received the Ad26.COV2.S COVID-19 vaccine or a placebo.

In DNA, the CDR3 is TGTGCCAGCAGTGAATTTCTCGGTGAGCAGTTCTTC. The encoded protein is CASSEFLGEQFF. The V gene is TRBV25-1, the J gene TRBJ2-1; D call uncertain. The CDR3 is made up of 12 amino acids. Germline CDR1 MGHDK, CDR2 SYGVNS. V lost 1 base to trimming and J lost 9 bases, with 7 bases between them. The variable domain in full, with the rest retrieved from reference TRBV25-1 and TRBJ2-1, is EADIYQTPRYLVIGTGKKITLECSQTMGHDKMYWYQQDPGMELHLIHYSYGVNSTEKGDLSSESTVSRIRTEHFPLTLESARPSHTSQYLCASSEFLGEQFFGPGTRLTVL.